Shown below are 9 T cell receptor beta chains from a single sample sequenced in a study of Ad26.COV2.S vaccination and SARS-CoV-2 variants (dated by TCRdb to the early 2020s). Library prep was done by the immunoSEQ multiplex PCR assay. TCRdb obtained this table from immuneACCESS and retained in-frame rearrangements with V and J assigned. These tables miss some clones; where compared with another copy, unresolved V genes account for less than half of the shortfall, and the remainder is unexplained. For this sample there are about half a million clones; nearly 90% appear just once. The ten biggest clones cover more than 1.5% of the sample. Read against the paper, the sample's treatment or condition label means: approximately 18 received Ad26.COV2.S at low or high dose, single or two shots; roughly five received placebo; per-sample allocation not given. Repertoires of vaccine and placebo recipients were sequenced from samples taken on day 63 after the first injection.

The input for sequencing was peripheral blood, taken in a trial of Ad26.COV2.S vaccine versus placebo. The receptor source for this set is a person aged 18-60 years who received the Ad26.COV2.S COVID-19 vaccine or a placebo.

The CDR3 sequence is CASSPPVGHPNTEAFF. CDR3 nucleotide sequence: TGTGCCAGCTCACCACCCGTAGGACACCCGAACACTGAAGCTTTCTTT. The rearrangement uses TRBV18 and TRBJ1-1; possibly TRBD1 for D (5 bases). The ends were cut back, 0 bases at V and 1 base at J, with 12 bases in the middle. CDR1 is KGHSH, CDR2 LQKENI, per germline. The CDR3 contains 16 residues.

The chain is built from TRBV15 and TRBJ2-1, with 7 bases that match TRBD2. CDR1 is LNHNV and CDR2 is YYDKDF in the germline V gene (reference sequence). The V segment lost 2 bases and the J segment 10 bases; nucleotides outside the gene matches: 2. The CDR3 contains 12 residues. The CDR3: CATSRQGGEQFF. For the CDR3, the DNA is TGTGCCACCAGCAGACAGGGAGGGGAGCAGTTCTTC.

The J gene is TRBJ1-1, the V gene TRBV27; D is unclear. The CDR3 has 15 amino acids. CDR1 and CDR2 from the germline V gene are MNHEY and SMNVEV (reference sequence). The germline V and J ends were trimmed by 3 bases and 2 bases, with 13 bases remaining between them. The CDR3 DNA reads as TGTGCCAGCAGTTTTGGGAGAGAAAGCAACACTGAAGCTTTCTTT. Encoded protein: CASSFGRESNTEAFF.

The chain is built from TRBV19 and TRBJ2-7, with D possibly TRBD1 on 5 matching bases. Between the trimmed V and J ends, which lost 5 bases and 5 bases, there was a span of 10 bases. The CDR3 has 12 residues. CDR1 and CDR2 from the germline V gene are LNHDA and SQIVND (reference sequence). Here the CDR3 reads CASSPGWHEQYF. The CDR3 DNA reads TGTGCCAGTAGTCCAGGGTGGCACGAGCAGTACTTC.

Only one count was recorded for this clone. The chain links TRBV11-2 to TRBJ2-3; TRBD2 agrees at 7 bases. This CDR3 has 19 amino acids. CDR1 is SGHAT and CDR2 is FQNNGV in the germline V gene. V dropped 3 bases and J dropped 0; count of bases not matched to a gene: 15. CDR3 sequence: CASSLSPWGGGMSTDTQYF. The CDR3 DNA follows: TGTGCCAGCAGCTTGTCGCCCTGGGGGGGTGGTATGAGCACAGATACGCAGTATTTT.

This clone came up a few times. This chain's CDR3 is CASSIRGAEKLFF. CDR3 sequence (DNA): TGTGCCAGTAGTATCCGGGGAGCTGAAAAACTGTTTTTT. The chain has TRBV19 and TRBJ1-4; D gene uncertain. V was shortened by 3 bases and J by 7 bases, with 9 bases between the two germline ends. The CDR3 totals 13 residues. Germline values: CDR1 LNHDA, CDR2 SQIVND (reference sequence). The whole variable domain, remainder taken from reference TRBV19 and TRBJ1-4, is DGGITQSPKYLFRKEGQNVTLSCEQNLNHDAMYWYRQDPGQGLRLIYYSQIVNDFQKGDIAEGYSVSREKKESFPLTVTSAQKNPTAFYLCASSIRGAEKLFFGSGTQLSVL.

The V and J genes are TRBV19 and TRBJ1-5; D gene unclear. The CDR3 has 14 amino acids. The V gene lost 3 bases and the J gene lost 2 bases, with 8 bases spanning the gap. Germline V gene sequence: CDR1 LNHDA, CDR2 SQIVND (reference sequence). The CDR3 DNA reads TGTGCCAGTAGTATCGGGTACCGCAATCAGCCCCAGCATTTT. It codes for CASSIGYRNQPQHF.

This clone was seen a few times. The CDR3 sequence: CASSESFSYQPQHF. The DNA for the CDR3 is TGTGCCAGCAGTGAGTCTTTCAGCTATCAGCCCCAGCATTTT. The chain employs TRBV2 and TRBJ1-5; no definite D call. Per germline, CDR1 SNHLY and CDR2 FYNNEI. With 3 bases removed from V and 5 bases from J, the gap between germline ends came to 11 bases. The CDR3 is 14 residues long.

A few counts support this clone. The genes are TRBV2 and TRBJ1-5, with D unresolved. The CDR3 contains 14 residues. V lost 3 bases to trimming and J lost 0 bases, with 6 bases between them. Germline values: CDR1 SNHLY, CDR2 FYNNEI. The DNA of the CDR3 is TGTGCCAGCAGTGAGGGGAATAGCAATCAGCCCCAGCATTTT. It specifies CASSEGNSNQPQHF.